This entry lists 29 T cell receptor beta chains sequenced from one sample in a study of T-cell reconstitution after alpha-beta-depleted transplantation in children. Library preparation (for TCRbeta) was performed with unique molecular identifiers. TCRdb re-derived calls from the PCR reads in MiXCR, one entry per CDR3 protein. The top ten hold 20% to 25% of the sample, which has 5,000 to 7,500 distinct CDR3 sequences, roughly 10% seen once. The material sequenced was PBMCs, mostly from graft donor cells, taken 180 days after TCRalphabeta/CD19-depleted stem cell transplant. Receptors were obtained from a child younger than two who had a stem cell transplant for acute myeloid leukemia, so the T cells may come from the graft donor.

The sample holds many counts of this clonotype. The gene calls are TRBV10-2 and TRBJ2-5; TRBD2 might be the D (5 bases). V lost 6 bases, J lost 1 base, and 12 bases lay in between. There are 14 residues in the CDR3. The germline CDR1 and CDR2 sequences are WSHSY and SAAADI. The chain's CDR3 is CASRLGLPQETQYF. The DNA of the CDR3 is TGCGCCAGCAGATTAGGACTGCCCCAAGAGACCCAGTACTTC.

Sample share makes this clonotype medium-sized. The chain couples TRBV28 to TRBJ2-7, with 9 bases matching TRBD2. After removal of 2 bases from V and 4 bases from J, the junction contained 12 bases not matched to a gene. Per the germline V gene, CDR1 is MDHEN and CDR2 is SYDVKM. CDR3 length equals 17 residues. The CDR3 sequence: CASSLGSGRRFSYEQYF. The CDR3 DNA follows: TGTGCCAGCAGTTTAGGTAGCGGGAGACGGTTTAGTTACGAGCAGTACTTC.

By sample share, this clonotype is medium-sized. The V and J genes are TRBV5-1 and TRBJ2-3, with no clear D. This CDR3 contains 15 residues. From germline, CDR1 is SGHRS and CDR2 YFSETQ. V was pared by 0 bases and J by 2 bases, with 10 bases between. For the CDR3, the DNA is TGCGCCAGCAGCTTGGAGCCTTCACACACAGATACGCAGTATTTT. Protein: CASSLEPSHTDTQYF.

This clonotype was observed at least ten times. The CDR3 is CASSLDRGVHEQYF. In DNA, the CDR3 is TGTGCCAGCAGCTTAGATCGGGGGGTCCACGAGCAGTACTTC. The gene calls are TRBV11-2 and TRBJ2-7; 7 bases fit TRBD2. The junction had 4 bases not matched to a gene; V was cut back by 0 bases and J by 5 bases. Per germline, CDR1 SGHAT and CDR2 FQNNGV. The CDR3 has 14 amino acids. The whole variable domain, remainder taken from reference TRBV11-2 and TRBJ2-7, is EAGVAQSPRYKIIEKRQSVAFWCNPISGHATLYWYQQILGQGPKLLIQFQNNGVVDDSQLPKDRFSAERLKGVDSTLKIQPAKLEDSAVYLCASSLDRGVHEQYFGPGTRLTVT.

Many counts were recorded for this clonotype. The gene calls are TRBV20-1 and TRBJ2-7; D remains ambiguous. The CDR3 consists of 12 residues. CDR1 is DFQATT, CDR2 SNEGSKA, per germline (reference sequence). Trimming cost V 7 bases and J 3 bases, with 13 bases left between them. CDR3 in DNA: TGCAGTGAAAACGGTCCTTTCTACGAGCAGTACTTC. Amino acid sequence: CSENGPFYEQYF.

This clonotype was seen at least ten times. The J gene is TRBJ2-5, the V gene TRBV28, with 7 positions matching TRBD1. Per germline, CDR1 MDHEN and CDR2 SYDVKM. CDR3 size: 17 residues. The junction had 13 bases not matched to a gene; V was cut back by 4 bases and J by 2 bases. The chain's CDR3 is CASSSIEGAWLQETQYF. The CDR3 bases are TGTGCCAGCAGTTCAATTGAGGGGGCTTGGCTTCAAGAGACCCAGTACTTC.

In its sample, this clonotype is medium-sized. The chain has TRBV5-1 and TRBJ2-5, with TRBD1 as a possible D gene (5 bases). There are 16 residues in the CDR3. V lost 2 bases, J lost 0 bases, and 14 bases lay in between. Germline CDR1 reads SGHRS; CDR2 reads YFSETQ. The CDR3 DNA sequence: TGCGCCAGCAGCTTACAGGCCCAACCAGACCAAGAGACCCAGTACTTC. It codes for CASSLQAQPDQETQYF. The entire variable domain, with the rest obtained from reference TRBV5-1 and TRBJ2-5, is as follows: KAGVTQTPRYLIKTRGQQVTLSCSPISGHRSVSWYQQTPGQGLQFLFEYFSETQRNKGNFPGRFSGRQFSNSRSEMNVSTLELGDSALYLCASSLQAQPDQETQYFGPGTRLLVL.

By frequency in the sample, this clonotype is medium-sized. V usage is TRBV28 and J usage is TRBJ2-7; no firm D call. V was cut by 6 bases and J by 3 bases, with 9 bases left in between. The CDR3 is 12 residues long. Germline lookup yields CDR1 MDHEN and CDR2 SYDVKM. The CDR3 DNA follows: TGTGCCAGCAGACAGATGAACTACGAGCAGTACTTC. This translates into CASRQMNYEQYF. The variable domain in full, with the rest retrieved from reference TRBV28 and TRBJ2-7, is DVKVTQSSRYLVKRTGEKVFLECVQDMDHENMFWYRQDPGLGLRLIYFSYDVKMKEKGDIPEGYSVSREKKERFSLILESASTNQTSMYLCASRQMNYEQYFGPGTRLTVT.

This clonotype occurred many times. The chain uses TRBV11-3 and TRBJ2-3; 11 nucleotides align to TRBD2. The J segment lost 4 bases and the V segment lost 1 base, leaving 1 base of the junction unmatched. Germline CDR1 and CDR2: SGHNT and YENEEA. This CDR3 comprises 15 residues. The CDR3 nucleotides are TGTGCCAGCAGCTTAGGACTAGCGGGATCAGATACGCAGTATTTT. It specifies CASSLGLAGSDTQYF. The full variable domain, in which reference TRBV11-3 and TRBJ2-3 provide the parts outside the CDR3, is EAGVVQSPRYKIIEKKQPVAFWCNPISGHNTLYWYLQNLGQGPELLIRYENEEAVDDSQLPKDRFSAERLKGVDSTLKIQPAELGDSAVYLCASSLGLAGSDTQYFGPGTRLTVL.

This clonotype was found many times. The chain has TRBV7-9 and TRBJ2-1, with D tentatively TRBD2 (6 bases). The germline V gene encodes CDR1 SEHNR and CDR2 FQNEAQ (reference sequence). The V end was cut by 1 base, the J end by 8 bases, with 18 bases between. The CDR3 has 16 residues. For the CDR3, the DNA is TGTGCCAGCAGCTTAGATATGAAAGGCGGCGGGGATGAGCAGTTCTTC. Translated: CASSLDMKGGGDEQFF.

This sequence joins TRBV13 and TRBJ1-2; a possible D gene is TRBD1 (5 bases). With 0 bases removed from V and 5 bases from J, the gap between germline ends came to 16 bases. The CDR3 has 16 residues. From germline, CDR1 is PRHDT and CDR2 FYEKMQ (reference sequence). The CDR3 DNA is TGTGCCAGCAGCTTAGGGGAGTGGGGCTTAGGGTATGGCTACACCTTC. Protein: CASSLGEWGLGYGYTF.

This clonotype was detected many times. This rearrangement joins TRBV2 to TRBJ2-1, with 8 bases lining up with TRBD1. The CDR3 covers 14 residues. Germline V gene sequence: CDR1 SNHLY, CDR2 FYNNEI. J was trimmed by 2 bases and V by 8 bases; bases with no gene match: 5. The CDR3, as DNA: TGTGCCAGCCGGGGACAGGCTACCTACAATGAGCAGTTCTTC. Translation gives CASRGQATYNEQFF.

Ten or more counts support this clonotype. This chain links TRBV13 with TRBJ2-5; possibly TRBD1 or TRBD2 for D (6 bases each). Germline V lookup: CDR1 PRHDT, CDR2 FYEKMQ (reference sequence). V was trimmed by 1 base and J by 7 bases, leaving 13 bases between them. This CDR3 is 14 amino acids long. CDR3 in amino acids: CASSLETEGGTQYF. CDR3 sequence (DNA): TGTGCCAGCAGCTTAGAGACAGAGGGGGGGACCCAGTACTTC. The full variable domain, in which reference TRBV13 and TRBJ2-5 provide the parts outside the CDR3, is AAGVIQSPRHLIKEKRETATLKCYPIPRHDTVYWYQQGPGQDPQFLISFYEKMQSDKGSIPDRFSAQQFSDYHSELNMSSLELGDSALYFCASSLETEGGTQYFGPGTRLLVL.

This clonotype is medium-sized (0.01 to 0.1%) by share. The chain uses TRBV7-8 and TRBJ2-7, with 9 positions matching TRBD2. This CDR3 is 16 amino acids long. Germline V lookup: CDR1 SGHVS, CDR2 FQNEAQ. Trimming took 2 bases from V and 0 from J; bases not matched to a gene: 5. The CDR3 region is CASSLIAGALSYEQYF. The DNA of the CDR3 is TGTGCCAGCAGCTTAATAGCGGGAGCCCTCTCCTACGAGCAGTACTTC. Full variable domain (rest looked up from reference TRBV7-8 and TRBJ2-7): GAGVSQSPRYKVAKRGQDVALRCDPISGHVSLFWYQQALGQGPEFLTYFQNEAQLDKSGLPSDRFFAERPEGSVSTLKIQRTQQEDSAVYLCASSLIAGALSYEQYFGPGTRLTVT.

In this sample, this clonotype turned up many times. The chain has TRBV20-1 and TRBJ2-1, with TRBD2 matching 7 bases. The germline CDR1 and CDR2 sequences are DFQATT and SNEGSKA (reference sequence). Losses at the gene ends were 8 bases for V and 9 bases for J; bases not matched to a gene: 10. The CDR3 runs to 12 residues. The CDR3: CSSGLGTGEQFF. The DNA of the CDR3 is TGCAGTTCTGGACTAGGAACGGGTGAGCAGTTCTTC.

This clonotype was recorded at least ten times. The chain uses TRBV7-9 and TRBJ2-7; 7 positions match TRBD1. The CDR3 is 15 amino acids. V was pared by 2 bases and J by 0 bases, with 4 bases of the junction left unmatched. The germline gives CDR1 SEHNR, CDR2 FQNEAQ (reference sequence). The CDR3 DNA follows: TGTGCCAGCAGCTTAAGGGGACAGAGCTCCTACGAGCAGTACTTC. Translation gives CASSLRGQSSYEQYF.

This clonotype was seen many times. This chain uses TRBV7-4 with TRBJ2-7, with TRBD2 as a possible D gene (6 bases). Germline values: CDR1 SGHVT, CDR2 SQSDAQ. The V end was cut by 6 bases, the J end by 1 base, with 10 bases between. This CDR3 contains 13 residues. DNA of the CDR3: TGTGCCAGCAGAACCGGGACTTCCTACGAGCAGTACTTC. Its protein is CASRTGTSYEQYF.

This clonotype was observed at least ten times. The genes are TRBV27 and TRBJ2-3; the D gene is possibly TRBD2 (5 bases). The CDR3 contains 14 residues. CDR1 MNHEY and CDR2 SMNVEV come from the germline V gene (reference sequence). Trimming took 5 bases from V and 0 from J, leaving 9 bases between them. CDR3 region: CASSTRSSTDTQYF. The CDR3 coding sequence is TGTGCCAGCAGTACTAGATCTAGCACAGATACGCAGTATTTT.

In this sample, this clonotype turned up many times. This sequence joins TRBV5-1 and TRBJ1-5; D is possibly TRBD1 (5 bases). Deletions cut 7 bases from V and 0 bases from J, with 11 bases between. The CDR3 runs to 14 residues. In germline, CDR1 is SGHRS, CDR2 YFSETQ. The CDR3 protein is CASSEGYSNQPQHF. CDR3 DNA sequence: TGCGCCAGCTCGGAGGGGTATAGCAATCAGCCCCAGCATTTT.

This clonotype was seen many times. The rearrangement uses TRBV7-9 and TRBJ2-1, with D perhaps TRBD1 or TRBD2 (5 bases each). V dropped 1 base and J dropped 4 bases, with 14 bases sitting between them. Germline V gene data show CDR1 as SEHNR and CDR2 as FQNEAQ (reference sequence). This CDR3 contains 16 residues. DNA of the CDR3: TGTGCCAGCAGCTTAGATTCTACGGGACGTTACAATGAGCAGTTCTTC. Amino acid sequence: CASSLDSTGRYNEQFF.

This clonotype has ten or more counts. This rearrangement joins TRBV20-1 to TRBJ2-5, with D possibly being TRBD1 (5 bases). CDR1 and CDR2 from the germline V gene are DFQATT and SNEGSKA (reference sequence). The CDR3 loop spans 11 amino acids. CDR3 in amino acids: CGSKGKETQYF. CDR3 DNA sequence: TGCGGATCTAAGGGGAAAGAGACCCAGTACTTC.

This clonotype is deemed medium-sized. The genes are TRBV11-2 and TRBJ2-4; 11 positions match TRBD2. J gave up 3 bases and V 5 bases, and 3 bases lay outside the gene matches. CDR3 length: 15 amino acids. CDR1 and CDR2 from the germline V gene are SGHAT and FQNNGV. The CDR3, as DNA: TGTGCCAGCAGCGTTAGCGGGAGGGACAAAAACATTCAGTACTTC. It encodes CASSVSGRDKNIQYF.

This clonotype was detected ten times or more. The chain carries TRBV7-9 and TRBJ2-5, with a tentative D call TRBD1 (5 bases). The CDR3 runs to 14 residues. V was trimmed by 5 bases and J by 5 bases, leaving 15 bases between them. CDR1 and CDR2 (germline): SEHNR, FQNEAQ (reference sequence). CDR3 amino acids: CASSRQGHGETQYF. CDR3 in DNA: TGTGCCAGCAGCCGGCAGGGCCACGGCGAGACCCAGTACTTC.

With regard to this clonotype: A much larger clone differs from this one at a single base, so this may be a read error. The chain joins TRBV19 to TRBJ2-7, with D unclear. The CDR3 covers 14 residues. CDR1 and CDR2 (germline): LNHDA, SQIVND (reference sequence). Trimming left V 10 bases short and J 2 bases short, with 18 bases between. Written as DNA, the CDR3 is TGTGCCACCAACAGCAAGCAGAGACCCTACGAGCAGTACTTC. This translates into CATNSKQRPYEQYF.

This clonotype is deemed medium-sized (0.01 to 0.1%). V gene TRBV5-1 combines with J gene TRBJ2-3; 10 bases line up with TRBD2. The CDR3 length is 14 residues. CDR1 and CDR2 (germline): SGHRS, YFSETQ. V was pared by 4 bases and J by 6 bases, with 5 bases of the junction left unmatched. The CDR3 bases are TGCGCCAGCAGCGGTCTAGCGGGAGAGGATACGCAGTATTTT. It encodes CASSGLAGEDTQYF.

This clonotype was counted many times. V is TRBV9 and J is TRBJ2-1; D ambiguous. Trimming removed 5 bases from V and 9 bases from J, with 9 bases in between. CDR3 length equals 11 residues. From germline, CDR1 is SGDLS and CDR2 YYNGEE. The CDR3 nucleotides are TGTGCCAGCAGGTCCGGCGGTGAGCAGTTCTTC. Amino acids: CASRSGGEQFF.

This clonotype was recorded many times. The chain combines TRBV5-1 with TRBJ2-1, with D perhaps TRBD2 (6 bases). Germline V CDR1 and CDR2: SGHRS, YFSETQ. The CDR3 covers 14 residues. V lost 3 bases to trimming and J lost 2 bases, with 9 bases between them. The CDR3 protein is CASSWGETYNEQFF. In DNA form, the CDR3 reads TGCGCCAGCAGCTGGGGGGAGACCTACAATGAGCAGTTCTTC.

This clonotype was recorded at least ten times. The CDR3 DNA is TGTGCCAGCAGCCCAAGGGTACGGCTTTTCTTCACAGATACGCAGTATTTT. This sequence encodes CASSPRVRLFFTDTQYF. This chain links TRBV12-3 or TRBV12-4 with TRBJ2-3; D is unresolved. V lost 6 bases, J lost 2 bases, and 21 bases lay in between. The CDR3 spans 17 residues.

This clonotype is medium-sized by share. The chain carries TRBV29-1 and TRBJ2-3, with D maybe TRBD2 (6 bases). The CDR3 consists of 13 residues. Trimming removed 4 bases from V and 3 bases from J, with 11 bases in between. Germline CDR1 and CDR2: SQVTM and ANQGSEA. The CDR3 nucleotides are TGCAGCGTTGCTCTAGCGAGGACAGATACGCAGTATTTT. It translates to CSVALARTDTQYF.